These 2 T cell receptor beta chains were sequenced from one sample in a study of blood T cell repertoires in COVID-19 (dated by TCRdb to 2018 to 2021). To prepare the library, the immunoSEQ multiplex PCR assay was applied. TCRdb carries this immuneACCESS record with in-frame sequences only. Its versions omit some clonotypes, under half of them owing to an unresolved V gene in the studies checked, with the rest unexplained. The sample table records under 300,000 clones; around four fifths of these occur just once. 5.5% to 8% of the sample comes from the top ten. The sequencing input was peripheral blood. Receptor source: an older woman with active or convalescent COVID-19.

The V gene is TRBV7-6, the J gene TRBJ2-5; no firm D call. The germline V gene has CDR1 SGHVS and CDR2 FNYEAQ. The CDR3 runs to 13 residues. With 1 base removed from V and 3 bases from J, the gap between germline ends came to 6 bases. The CDR3 spells CASSLGSEETQYF. In DNA, the CDR3 is TGTGCCAGCAGCTTAGGCAGTGAAGAGACCCAGTACTTC.

The sample holds one count of this clone. The chain combines TRBV19 with TRBJ2-1; D remains ambiguous. The V end was cut by 6 bases, the J end by 4 bases, with 13 bases between. This CDR3 has 14 amino acids. Germline loops: CDR1 LNHDA, CDR2 SQIVND (reference sequence). CDR3 nucleotides: TGTGCCAGTAGGGTAGGAGCCGTGTACAATGAGCAGTTCTTC. It is translated as CASRVGAVYNEQFF.